Listed here is a single TCR beta chain. Its cognate antigen is unknown. It is likely a read error, because the conserved phenylalanine at the end of the CDR3 is missing. These data belong to a study of OX40 agonist ivuxolimab in advanced cancers. Overall study context: Dose-escalation cases comprised hepatocellular carcinoma, melanoma, renal cell or head and neck cancer. Overall study results and limits: On average, CD8+ T cells had more expanded clones than CD4+.

Individuals having autoimmune disease history or systemic immunosuppression were not enrolled. Germline CDR1 GTSNPN, CDR2 SVGIG (reference sequence). V was trimmed by 1 base and J by 6 bases, leaving 12 bases between them. The CDR3 sequence is 13 residues long. Here immunoSEQ multiplex PCR was the method, and the copy in TCRdb shows in-frame clones only, minus some. In the table there are about 79,000 clones, approximately 94% of which are singletons. This sequence joins TRBV30 and TRBJ1-2; maybe TRBD1 (5 bases). The sample in question was CD4+ or CD8+ T cells sorted from blood, obtained in a trial of the OX40 agonist ivuxolimab. This receptor was identified in an adult with an advanced solid tumor such as melanoma, head and neck, liver or kidney cancer. CDR3 region: CAWSETAGHGYTL. In DNA, the CDR3 is TGTGCCTGGAGTGAGACAGCGGGGCATGGCTACACCCTC.